This is a list of T cell receptor beta chains from one sample in a study of blood T cell repertoires in COVID-19. Method: immunoSEQ multiplex PCR; TCRdb's copy keeps in-frame clones and lacks some. This table holds under 400,000 clones, approximately 91% found once. The sample taken for sequencing was PBMCs or T cells enriched from blood (not recorded which). All receptors derive from a woman aged 25 to 39 who had been exposed to COVID-19. Both conserved end residues are part of each CDR3. The order of the fields is J gene, V gene, clone size, D gene, CDR3 DNA, CDR3 protein. D genes are given only for firm matches. Size is omitted from some rows. Given values are once, few, many or a class for expanded clones.

J gene: TRBJ1-3; V gene: TRBV18; clone size: .; D gene: .; CDR3 DNA: TGTGCCAGCTCACCCCAGGACCGGGGGGCTGGAAACACCATATATTTT; CDR3 protein: CASSPQDRGAGNTIYF
J gene: TRBJ2-2; V gene: TRBV2; clone size: .; D gene: .; CDR3 DNA: TGTGCCAGCACCCTCGGGACAAAGAACACCGGGGAGCTGTTTTTT; CDR3 protein: CASTLGTKNTGELFF
J gene: TRBJ2-1; V gene: TRBV7-3; clone size: .; D gene: .; CDR3 DNA: TGTGCCAGCAGCTTAACCGGGACTCAATACGACAATGAGCAGTTCTTC; CDR3 protein: CASSLTGTQYDNEQFF
J gene: TRBJ1-6; V gene: TRBV27; clone size: .; D gene: TRBD1; CDR3 DNA: TGTGCCAGTAAGGACAGGGAGGATAATTCACCCCTCCACTTT; CDR3 protein: CASKDREDNSPLHF
J gene: TRBJ2-7; V gene: TRBV20-1; clone size: .; D gene: TRBD2; CDR3 DNA: TGCAGTGCTTCCCCGACTAGCCAGCAGTACTTC; CDR3 protein: CSASPTSQQYF
J gene: TRBJ2-2; V gene: TRBV28; clone size: .; D gene: .; CDR3 DNA: TGTGCCAGCAGTTTACAGGTCACCGGGGAGCTGTTTTTT; CDR3 protein: CASSLQVTGELFF
J gene: TRBJ2-1; V gene: TRBV27; clone size: once; D gene: TRBD2; CDR3 DNA: TGTGCCAGCAGGGCCGGACTAGCGGGGGCTTACAATGAGCAGTTCTTC; CDR3 protein: CASRAGLAGAYNEQFF
J gene: TRBJ2-2; V gene: TRBV10-2; clone size: .; D gene: .; CDR3 DNA: TGCGCCAGCAGGGGAGGCTGGACCGGGGAGCTGTTTTTT; CDR3 protein: CASRGGWTGELFF
J gene: TRBJ2-1; V gene: TRBV7-3; clone size: .; D gene: TRBD2; CDR3 DNA: TGTGCCAGCAGTCTTAGCGGGAGCGGGAGCAATGAGCAGTTCTTC; CDR3 protein: CASSLSGSGSNEQFF
J gene: TRBJ2-7; V gene: TRBV27; clone size: .; D gene: TRBD1; CDR3 DNA: TGTGCCAGCAGTTTTCTCTCCAGGGGGCCTTCCGTCGAGCAGTACTTC; CDR3 protein: CASSFLSRGPSVEQYF
J gene: TRBJ2-3; V gene: TRBV5-1; clone size: .; D gene: .; CDR3 DNA: TGCGCCAGCAGCTTGGCCTCGGGAATGGGCACAGATACGCAGTATTTT; CDR3 protein: CASSLASGMGTDTQYF
J gene: TRBJ2-5; V gene: TRBV7-9; clone size: once; D gene: TRBD1; CDR3 DNA: TGTGCCAGCAGAAAACAGGGGGCAAGCCAAGAGACCCAGTACTTC; CDR3 protein: CASRKQGASQETQYF
J gene: TRBJ1-4; V gene: TRBV27; clone size: .; D gene: .; CDR3 DNA: TGTGCCAGCAGTTCCCCACAGGAAAATGAAAAACTGTTTTTT; CDR3 protein: CASSSPQENEKLFF
J gene: TRBJ1-5; V gene: TRBV6-5; clone size: .; D gene: TRBD1; CDR3 DNA: TGTGCCAGCAGCCGACAGGGCTTCAATCAGCCCCAGCATTTT; CDR3 protein: CASSRQGFNQPQHF
J gene: TRBJ2-7; V gene: TRBV11-3; clone size: .; D gene: TRBD2; CDR3 DNA: TGTGCCAGCAGCTTGGCGGGAGGATCCTACGAGCAGTACTTC; CDR3 protein: CASSLAGGSYEQYF
J gene: TRBJ2-3; V gene: TRBV6-5; clone size: .; D gene: .; CDR3 DNA: TGTGCCAGCACTCGTACAGATACGCAGTATTTT; CDR3 protein: CASTRTDTQYF
J gene: TRBJ2-5; V gene: TRBV3-1/TRBV3-2; clone size: .; D gene: TRBD2; CDR3 DNA: TGTGCCTGGGGCGGGAGGAGTGAGACCCAGTACTTC; CDR3 protein: CAWGGRSETQYF